One sample yielded the 10 T cell receptor beta chains listed below, sequenced in a study of OX40 agonist ivuxolimab in advanced cancers. Only in-frame clones appear in the TCRdb table, and some are missing; sequencing was by immunoSEQ multiplex PCR. The table has about 38,000 clones, nearly 90% seen once. The sample was CD4+ or CD8+ T cells sorted from blood, taken in a trial of the OX40 agonist ivuxolimab. Source of these receptors: an adult with an advanced solid tumor such as melanoma, head and neck, liver or kidney cancer.

J is TRBJ2-7 and V is TRBV7-2; D may be TRBD1 (5 bases). The germline CDR1 and CDR2 sequences are SGHTA and FQGNSA. V lost 2 bases, J lost 2 bases, and 13 bases lay in between. The CDR3 totals 15 residues. The CDR3 DNA reads TGTGCCAGCAGCTTAAAGGTTTCAGGGCCCTACGAGCAGTACTTC. Translation gives CASSLKVSGPYEQYF.

In its sample, this clone was seen once. This sequence joins TRBV7-2 and TRBJ2-7; 7 bases match TRBD2. CDR3 size: 14 residues. With 0 bases clipped from V and 1 base from J, the junction kept 0 bases outside the gene matches. Germline CDR1 SGHTA, CDR2 FQGNSA. The CDR3 DNA reads as TGTGCCAGCAGCTTAGCCGGGGGGTCCTACGAGCAGTACTTC. Protein: CASSLAGGSYEQYF.

The V call is TRBV6-4, the J call TRBJ2-1; D unclear. CDR3 length: 14 residues. The germline V gene encodes CDR1 MRHNA and CDR2 SNTAGT. Trimming took 2 bases from V and 8 from J, leaving 13 bases between them. The CDR3 DNA follows: TGTGCCAGCAGTGACGTCCCTGCGGCCTATGAGCAGTTCTTC. Protein: CASSDVPAAYEQFF.

The chain recombines TRBV5-1 with TRBJ1-6; possible D gene TRBD1, 6 bases. The V gene's germline CDR1 is SGHRS and CDR2 YFSETQ. CDR3 length equals 18 residues. The germline V and J ends were trimmed by 4 bases and 9 bases, with 26 bases remaining between them. In nucleotides, the CDR3 is TGCGCCAGCAGCGCCGGAGGTCTGAGTCGGGGGCGCATTTCACCCCTCCACTTT. This sequence encodes CASSAGGLSRGRISPLHF.

The rearrangement links TRBV27 to TRBJ2-3, with D uncertain. The V and J ends lost 6 bases and 6 bases respectively, with 16 bases between them. From germline, CDR1 is MNHEY and CDR2 SMNVEV (reference sequence). The CDR3 consists of 14 residues. The CDR3 region is CASSLLTPSDTQYF. In DNA, the CDR3 is TGTGCCAGCAGCCTCTTGACGCCTTCCGATACGCAGTATTTT.

The CDR3 DNA follows: TGTGCCTGGGACAGGGGGAACAATGAGCAGTTCTTC. Amino acids: CAWDRGNNEQFF. The chain combines TRBV30 with TRBJ2-1; TRBD1 matches 9 bases. The J segment lost 5 bases and the V segment lost 5 bases, leaving 1 base of the junction unmatched. The CDR3 is made up of 12 amino acids. Germline values: CDR1 GTSNPN, CDR2 SVGIG (reference sequence).

The table lists this clone with a count of one. The chain is built from TRBV7-2 and TRBJ1-6; TRBD1 might be the D (5 bases). The CDR3 extends over 15 amino acids. CDR1 is SGHTA, CDR2 FQGNSA, per germline. Trimming left V 3 bases short and J 1 base short, with 7 bases between. CDR3 sequence: CASSLGGSYNSPLHF. The DNA of the CDR3 is TGTGCCAGCAGCTTGGGGGGTTCCTATAATTCACCCCTCCACTTT.

CDR3 nucleotide sequence: TGTGCCAGCAGCTTGTGGGGGAATAGCAATCAGCCCCAGCATTTT. Its translation: CASSLWGNSNQPQHF. The gene calls are TRBV5-6 and TRBJ1-5; D perhaps matches TRBD1 (5 bases). Germline V gene data show CDR1 as SGHDT and CDR2 as YYEEEE. Trimming left V 1 base short and J 0 bases short, with 8 bases between. The CDR3 has 15 amino acids.

This rearrangement joins TRBV4-3 to TRBJ2-4; TRBD2 might be the D (6 bases). Trimming shortened V by 0 bases and J by 0 bases, and 12 bases separated the two germline ends. The CDR3 has 17 amino acids. The germline gives CDR1 LGHNA, CDR2 YSLEER. CDR3 region: CASSQDLSGIAKNIQYF. The CDR3 DNA reads TGCGCCAGCAGCCAAGATCTTAGCGGAATAGCCAAAAACATTCAGTACTTC.

The chain uses TRBV11-2 and TRBJ1-1; a weak D match, TRBD1 (5 bases). V was cut by 1 base and J by 6 bases, with 9 bases left in between. This CDR3 contains 13 residues. Germline loops: CDR1 SGHAT, CDR2 FQNNGV. DNA for the CDR3: TGTGCCAGCAGCTTAGCGCAGGGAGCTGAAGCTTTCTTT. Translated, it gives CASSLAQGAEAFF. The whole variable domain, remainder taken from reference TRBV11-2 and TRBJ1-1, is EAGVAQSPRYKIIEKRQSVAFWCNPISGHATLYWYQQILGQGPKLLIQFQNNGVVDDSQLPKDRFSAERLKGVDSTLKIQPAKLEDSAVYLCASSLAQGAEAFFGQGTRLTVV.